The TCR beta chain under discussion was sequenced for a study of T-cell memory formation after mild COVID-19. TCRdb reprocessed the 5' RACE reads via MiXCR and lists one record per CDR3 protein. The top ten clones hold around 7.8% of a sample with over 500,000 distinct CDR3 sequences, 17% of them seen once. Comment on this clonotype: Its antigen is as yet unknown.

Germline V gives CDR1 SGHTA, CDR2 FQGTGA. V lost 1 base and J lost 6; bases outside the gene matches: 1. This CDR3 spans 13 amino acids. Whole-study findings and limits: Researchers report contracting CD4+ clones mostly in CM and EM, with CD8+ clones in EMRA. The finding that pre-infection memory included some responding clones suggested that cross-reactive memory joined. Nothing confirmed that second-wave clones peaking on day 37 were specific for SARS-CoV-2.

V and J are TRBV7-3 and TRBJ2-3; TRBD2 aligns across 7 bases. The receptor was derived from an adult woman who had mild COVID-19 (a few samples of this study predate the infection). Cell type and time point are not known. What was sequenced was PBMCs or a T cell subset sorted from them (not recorded which). The CDR3: CASSLREGDTQYF. The CDR3 region has the DNA TGTGCCAGCAGCTTAAGGGAGGGGGATACGCAGTATTTT.